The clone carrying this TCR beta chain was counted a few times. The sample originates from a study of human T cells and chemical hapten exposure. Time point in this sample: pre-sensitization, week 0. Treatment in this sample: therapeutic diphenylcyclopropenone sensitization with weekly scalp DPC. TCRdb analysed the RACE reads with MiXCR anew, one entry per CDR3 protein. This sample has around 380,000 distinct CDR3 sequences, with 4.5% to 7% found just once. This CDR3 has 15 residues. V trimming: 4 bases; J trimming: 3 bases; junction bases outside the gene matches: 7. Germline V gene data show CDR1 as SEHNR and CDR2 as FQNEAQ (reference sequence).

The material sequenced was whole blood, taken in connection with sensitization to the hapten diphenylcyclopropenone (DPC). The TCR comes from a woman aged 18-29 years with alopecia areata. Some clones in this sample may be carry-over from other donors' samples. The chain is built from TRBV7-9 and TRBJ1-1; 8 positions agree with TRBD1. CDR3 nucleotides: TGTGCCAGCAGCTGGCCCGGACAGGGTCACACTGAAGCTTTCTTT. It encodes CASSWPGQGHTEAFF.